These 18 T cell receptor beta chains share one sample of origin, sequenced in a study of T cells in Graves' hyperthyroidism and ophthalmopathy. Amplified TCR beta CDR3 regions derived from RNA transcripts. With the HTBI primer set, the TCR CDR3 went through a first round of RT-PCR. TCRdb processed the multiplex PCR reads anew with MiXCR; each CDR3 protein has one entry. This table has about 370,000 distinct CDR3 sequences, approximately 14% appearing once. The sample consisted of blood. Receptors originate from a woman aged 60-75 years with Graves' ophthalmopathy.

The V and J genes are TRBV5-6 and TRBJ1-2, with D possibly being TRBD1 (6 bases). V shed 4 bases and J shed 2 bases, with 15 bases lying between them. This CDR3 is built from 15 residues. Germline V CDR1 and CDR2: SGHDT, YYEEEE. As DNA, the CDR3 is TGTGCCAGCAGCCTCTCGGGGGCTATAAACTATGGCTACACCTTC. Translation gives CASSLSGAINYGYTF.

This clonotype has a count of ten or more. This rearrangement joins TRBV18 to TRBJ2-1; TRBD1 matches at 10 bases. Germline trimming cut 4 bases from V and 4 bases from J; bases unmatched to any gene: 7. There are 16 residues in the CDR3. In germline, CDR1 is KGHSH, CDR2 LQKENI. CDR3 in amino acids: CASSQMTGGRYNEQFF. The CDR3 bases are TGTGCCAGCTCACAAATGACAGGGGGCCGATACAATGAGCAGTTCTTC.

J is TRBJ2-7 and V is TRBV2, with D unclear. This CDR3 has 13 residues. Per the germline V gene, CDR1 is SNHLY and CDR2 is FYNNEI. V was pared by 2 bases and J by 7 bases, with 12 bases between. As DNA, the CDR3 is TGTGCCAGCAGTGAACGACCGACCCGTGAGCAGTACTTC. It codes for CASSERPTREQYF. The full variable domain, rest sourced from reference TRBV2 and TRBJ2-7, is EPEVTQTPSHQVTQMGQEVILRCVPISNHLYFYWYRQILGQKVEFLVSFYNNEISEKSEIFDDQFSVERPDGSNFTLKIRSTKLEDSAMYFCASSERPTREQYFGPGTRLTVT.

At least ten counts were recorded for this clonotype. The chain carries TRBV28 and TRBJ1-1; unclear D gene. The CDR3 spans 13 residues. The germline V gene encodes CDR1 MDHEN and CDR2 SYDVKM. Trimming left V 10 bases short and J 0 bases short, with 12 bases between. The CDR3 spells CANLQLMNTEAFF. In nucleotides, the CDR3 is TGTGCCAACTTACAGCTTATGAACACTGAAGCTTTCTTT.

This clonotype was counted ten times or more. The chain uses TRBV7-2 and TRBJ2-7, with TRBD2 matching 10 bases. CDR1 and CDR2 from the germline V gene are SGHTA and FQGNSA. The V and J ends lost 1 base and 4 bases, in that order; junction bases with no gene match: 7. The length of the CDR3 is 16 residues. CDR3 loop: CASSLGGLAGEYEQYF. CDR3 bases: TGTGCCAGCAGCTTAGGGGGGCTAGCGGGGGAGTACGAGCAGTACTTC.

The chain links TRBV20-1 to TRBJ2-1; 11 bases align to TRBD2. The CDR3 covers 15 residues. V trimming: 3 bases; J trimming: 6 bases; junction bases outside the gene matches: 7. Germline CDR1 and CDR2: DFQATT and SNEGSKA (reference sequence). The CDR3 DNA sequence: TGCAGTGCTAGTGATCTAGCGGGAGGCCCCAATGAGCAGTTCTTC. Translating it yields CSASDLAGGPNEQFF.

The V and J genes are TRBV19 and TRBJ1-1, with a possible D match to TRBD1 (6 bases). Germline CDR1 reads LNHDA; CDR2 reads SQIVND (reference sequence). This CDR3 spans 15 amino acids. V shed 7 bases and J shed 5 bases, with 20 bases lying between them. The CDR3 is CASNNRATGGTEAFF. CDR3 sequence (DNA): TGTGCCAGTAATAACAGGGCTACTGGAGGGACTGAAGCTTTCTTT.

This clonotype was observed at least ten times. The V and J genes are TRBV11-2 and TRBJ2-7, with D unresolved. Trimming cost V 2 bases and J 6 bases, with 8 bases left between them. CDR3 length equals 12 residues. The germline gives CDR1 SGHAT, CDR2 FQNNGV. CDR3 sequence reads: CASSLRRVEQYF. The CDR3 DNA sequence: TGTGCCAGCAGCTTAAGACGGGTCGAGCAGTACTTC.

Comment on this clonotype: A single base separates this from a much larger clone, so it may be a read error. The J gene is TRBJ2-7, the V gene TRBV12-3 or TRBV12-4; D is perhaps TRBD1 (6 bases). CDR3 length: 14 residues. CDR3 in amino acids: CASRGGRGTYGQYF. The CDR3 DNA reads as TGTGCCAGCAGAGGTGGCAGGGGAACCTACGGGCAGTACTTC.

This clonotype has at least ten counts. A junction boundary mismatches the germline segment, possibly from a read error. The chain uses TRBV5-1 and TRBJ2-1, with TRBD2 identical over 9 bases. CDR1 and CDR2 (germline): SGHRS, YFSETQ. The CDR3 sequence is 15 residues long. The CDR3 DNA is TGTGCCAGCAGCTTGGTAGCGGGGGCCTACAATGAGCAGTTCTTC. Translating gives CASSLVAGAYNEQFF.

This clonotype was recorded once. The chain links TRBV9 to TRBJ1-2; a possible D gene is TRBD1 (6 bases). CDR3 length: 17 residues. V gave up 0 bases and J gave up 5 bases, with 20 bases separating them. Germline V gene lookup returns CDR1 SGDLS and CDR2 YYNGEE. DNA of the CDR3: TGTGCCAGCAGCGTAGAGCCCTCATGGACAGCGATATATGGCTACACCTTC. Amino acid sequence: CASSVEPSWTAIYGYTF.

This clonotype was found a few times. The chain has TRBV5-1 and TRBJ2-2; D gene unclear. The CDR3 runs to 16 residues. V was clipped by 3 bases and J by 0 bases, with 12 bases between them. The germline V gene encodes CDR1 SGHRS and CDR2 YFSETQ. CDR3 residues: CASSSTGPPNTGELFF. DNA for the CDR3: TGCGCCAGCAGCTCAACTGGCCCCCCGAACACCGGGGAGCTGTTTTTT.

In this sample, this clonotype turned up many times. This CDR3 reads CASSPGTAQETQYF. In DNA form, the CDR3 reads TGCGCCAGCAGCCCGGGGACAGCCCAAGAGACCCAGTACTTC. The chain is built from TRBV5-1 and TRBJ2-5; 7 bases map to TRBD1. CDR1 and CDR2 (germline): SGHRS, YFSETQ. Unmatched junction bases numbered 4, after V lost 4 bases and J lost 1 base. The CDR3 covers 14 residues. The complete variable domain, with remaining parts taken from reference TRBV5-1 and TRBJ2-5, reads KAGVTQTPRYLIKTRGQQVTLSCSPISGHRSVSWYQQTPGQGLQFLFEYFSETQRNKGNFPGRFSGRQFSNSRSEMNVSTLELGDSALYLCASSPGTAQETQYFGPGTRLLVL.

This clonotype was seen a few times. The V and J genes are TRBV7-9 and TRBJ2-3; 7 bases match TRBD1. Germline lookup yields CDR1 SEHNR and CDR2 FQNEAQ (reference sequence). V trimming: 3 bases; J trimming: 2 bases; junction bases outside the gene matches: 17. The CDR3 covers 19 residues. CDR3 loop: CASSFPTIRGPYHTDTQYF. The CDR3, as DNA: TGTGCCAGCAGCTTCCCGACGATTAGGGGGCCTTACCACACAGATACGCAGTATTTT.

This clonotype appeared many times. V is TRBV2 and J is TRBJ2-1; no firm D call. This CDR3 spans 14 amino acids. V lost 4 bases and J lost 7, with 14 bases in between. The germline V gene has CDR1 SNHLY and CDR2 FYNNEI. CDR3 amino acids: CASSVDRVRNEQFF. The DNA of the CDR3 is TGTGCCAGCAGTGTGGACCGCGTCAGGAATGAGCAGTTCTTC.

As concerns this clonotype: A read error is possible here, since a much larger clone lies one base away. This chain joins TRBV20-1 and TRBJ2-1; no clear D. The CDR3 length is 14 residues. The germline CDR1 and CDR2 sequences are DFQATT and SNEGSKA (reference sequence). The ends were cut back, 6 bases at V and 6 bases at J, with 18 bases in the middle. The CDR3: CSALTYRAPNEQFF. In nucleotides, the CDR3 is TGCAGTGCATTGACATACCGGGCCCCCAATGAGCAGTTCTTC.

This chain joins TRBV20-1 and TRBJ1-1, with D unresolved. CDR3 length equals 12 residues. From germline, CDR1 is DFQATT and CDR2 SNEGSKA (reference sequence). CDR3 in DNA: TGCAGGATCGGTAATTTGAACACTGAAGCTTTCTTT. Its translation is CRIGNLNTEAFF.

This clonotype has a count of ten or more. The chain recombines TRBV7-9 with TRBJ2-6; a possible D gene is TRBD2 (5 bases). CDR1 is SEHNR and CDR2 is FQNEAQ in the germline V gene (reference sequence). The CDR3 loop spans 16 amino acids. V was cut by 5 bases and J by 0 bases, with 11 bases left in between. The CDR3 here is CASSRASFSGANVLTF. In DNA form, the CDR3 reads TGTGCCAGCAGCCGAGCTAGCTTCTCTGGGGCCAACGTCCTGACTTTC.